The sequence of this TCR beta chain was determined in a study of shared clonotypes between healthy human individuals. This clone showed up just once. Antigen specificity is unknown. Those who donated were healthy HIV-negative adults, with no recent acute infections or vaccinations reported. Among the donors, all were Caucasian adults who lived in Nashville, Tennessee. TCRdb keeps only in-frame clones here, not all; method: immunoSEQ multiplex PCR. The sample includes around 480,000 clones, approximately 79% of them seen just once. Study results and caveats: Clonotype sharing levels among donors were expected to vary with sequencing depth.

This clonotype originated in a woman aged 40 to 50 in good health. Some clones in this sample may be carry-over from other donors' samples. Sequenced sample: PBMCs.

DNA for the CDR3: TGCGCCAGCAGCTTGAATAGCGGCGGCTACAATGAGCAGTTCTTC. Its protein is CASSLNSGGYNEQFF. The V gene is TRBV5-1, the J gene TRBJ2-1; D may be TRBD2 (6 bases). V lost 1 base and J lost 3, with 11 bases in between. The germline CDR1 and CDR2 sequences are SGHRS and YFSETQ. The CDR3 is made up of 15 amino acids.